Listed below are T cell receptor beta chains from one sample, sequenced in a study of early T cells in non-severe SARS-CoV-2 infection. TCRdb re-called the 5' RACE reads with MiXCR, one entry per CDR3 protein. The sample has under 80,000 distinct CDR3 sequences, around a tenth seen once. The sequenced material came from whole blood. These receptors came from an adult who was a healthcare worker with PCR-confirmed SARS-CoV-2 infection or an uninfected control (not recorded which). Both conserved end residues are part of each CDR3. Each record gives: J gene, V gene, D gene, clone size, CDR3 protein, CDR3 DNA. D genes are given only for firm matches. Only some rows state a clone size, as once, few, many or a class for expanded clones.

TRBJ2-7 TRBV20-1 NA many CSAPTNPGFSYEQYF TGCAGTGCACCTACTAATCCGGGGTTTTCCTACGAGCAGTACTTC
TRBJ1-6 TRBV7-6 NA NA CASSPGGYNSPLHF TGTGCCAGCAGCCCCGGGGGGTATAATTCACCCCTCCACTTT
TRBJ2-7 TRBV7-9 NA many CATVRGNHYEQYF TGTGCCACCGTCCGGGGGAACCACTACGAGCAGTACTTC
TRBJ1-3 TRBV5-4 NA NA CASSFSRGLSSGNTIYF TGTGCCAGCAGCTTCTCCCGGGGTCTGAGCTCTGGAAACACCATATATTTT
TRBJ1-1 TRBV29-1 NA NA CSVEKRMDTEAFF TGCAGCGTTGAAAAGCGAATGGACACTGAAGCTTTCTTT
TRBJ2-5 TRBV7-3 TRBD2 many CASSQNQRGTQYF TGTGCCAGCAGCCAAAACCAGCGGGGAACCCAGTACTTC
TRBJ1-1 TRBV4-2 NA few CASSQGVGPLNTEAFF TGTGCCAGCAGCCAGGGAGTTGGGCCCTTGAACACTGAAGCTTTCTTT
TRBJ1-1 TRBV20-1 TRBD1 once CSARSQGVNTEAFF TGCAGTGCTAGAAGTCAGGGGGTGAACACTGAAGCTTTCTTT
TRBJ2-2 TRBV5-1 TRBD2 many CASSLSYRGDTGELFF TGCGCCAGCAGCTTGAGTTATCGGGGGGACACCGGGGAGCTGTTTTTT
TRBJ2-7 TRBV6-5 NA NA CASSYGGGPPYEQYF TGTGCCAGCAGTTACGGGGGCGGGCCCCCCTACGAGCAGTACTTC
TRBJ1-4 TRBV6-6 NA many CASGVWEKLFF TGTGCCAGCGGAGTGTGGGAAAAACTGTTTTTT
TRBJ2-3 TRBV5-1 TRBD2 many CASSLRAGGPSDTQYF TGCGCCAGCAGCTTGCGTGCGGGAGGGCCCTCAGATACGCAGTATTTT
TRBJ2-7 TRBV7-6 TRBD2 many CASSLAVAGSSYEQYF TGTGCCAGCAGCTTAGCGGTAGCGGGTAGCTCCTACGAGCAGTACTTC
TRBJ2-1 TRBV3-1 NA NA CASSHVRLGGEQFF TGTGCCAGCAGCCATGTCCGACTAGGAGGCGAGCAGTTCTTC
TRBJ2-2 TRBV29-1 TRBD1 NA CSVRTGATTGELFF TGCAGCGTTCGGACAGGGGCGACCACCGGGGAGCTGTTTTTT
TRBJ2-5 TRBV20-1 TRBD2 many CSAPTSGGLETQYF TGCAGTGCTCCGACTAGCGGGGGTCTGGAGACCCAGTACTTC
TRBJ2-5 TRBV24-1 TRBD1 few CATSALGTGQETQYF TGTGCCACCAGTGCCCTAGGGACAGGCCAAGAGACCCAGTACTTC
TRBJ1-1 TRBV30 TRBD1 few CAWRGQGAVTEAFF TGTGCCTGGAGGGGACAGGGGGCAGTCACTGAAGCTTTCTTT
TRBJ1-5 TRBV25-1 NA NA CASGDQPQHF TGTGCATCGGGGGATCAGCCCCAGCATTTT
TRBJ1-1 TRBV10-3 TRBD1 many CAIREQGAQGEAFF TGTGCCATCAGAGAGCAGGGGGCGCAGGGTGAAGCTTTCTTT
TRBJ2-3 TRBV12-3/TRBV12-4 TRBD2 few CASSLLLGTKDTQYF TGTGCCAGCAGTTTACTTTTAGGGACTAAGGATACGCAGTATTTT
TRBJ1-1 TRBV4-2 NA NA CASSQAFMNTEAFF TGTGCCAGCAGCCAGGCGTTTATGAACACTGAAGCTTTCTTT
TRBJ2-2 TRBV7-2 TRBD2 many CASSSSGGNTGELFF TGTGCCAGCAGTTCTAGCGGGGGAAACACCGGGGAGCTGTTTTTT
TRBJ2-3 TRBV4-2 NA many CASSQEVSAGDTQYF TGTGCCAGCAGCCAAGAAGTTAGCGCAGGAGATACGCAGTATTTT
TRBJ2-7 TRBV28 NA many CASSLAPAGNNEQYF TGTGCCAGCAGTTTGGCTCCGGCCGGTAACAACGAGCAGTACTTC
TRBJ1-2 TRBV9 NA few CASSVAAAPNYGYTF TGTGCCAGCAGCGTAGCGGCAGCCCCCAACTATGGCTACACCTTC
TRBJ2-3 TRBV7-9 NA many CASSLEGFTDTQYF TGTGCCAGCAGCTTAGAGGGGTTCACAGATACGCAGTATTTT
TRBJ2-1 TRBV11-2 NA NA CASSNTPLAQSNEQFF TGTGCCAGCAGCAACACCCCCCTAGCCCAATCCAATGAGCAGTTCTTC
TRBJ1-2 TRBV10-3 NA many CAISESEGFGYTF TGTGCCATCAGTGAGTCCGAGGGGTTTGGCTACACCTTC
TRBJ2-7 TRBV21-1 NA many CASSPQGGSEQYF TGTGCCAGCAGCCCCCAGGGAGGTTCCGAGCAGTACTTC
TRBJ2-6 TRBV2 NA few CASRDSHSGANVLTF TGTGCCAGCAGGGACAGCCACTCTGGGGCCAACGTCCTGACTTTC
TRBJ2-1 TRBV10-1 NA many CASSRGPYNEQFF TGCGCCAGCAGTAGGGGACCATACAATGAGCAGTTCTTC
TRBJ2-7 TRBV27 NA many CASSFGHSSEQYF TGTGCCAGCAGTTTCGGACACTCCTCCGAGCAGTACTTC
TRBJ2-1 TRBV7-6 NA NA CASSPILAGDWKFF TGTGCCAGCAGCCCCATCTTGGCAGGGGACTGGAAGTTCTTC
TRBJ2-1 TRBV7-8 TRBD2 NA CASSFRTSGGVGEQFF TGTGCCAGCAGCTTTAGAACTAGCGGAGGGGTAGGTGAGCAGTTCTTC
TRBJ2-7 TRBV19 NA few CASRVEDRRIYEQYF TGTGCCAGTAGGGTGGAGGACAGAAGAATCTACGAGCAGTACTTC
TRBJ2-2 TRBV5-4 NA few CASSFKNIGNTGELFF TGTGCCAGCAGCTTTAAAAATATTGGAAACACCGGGGAGCTGTTTTTT
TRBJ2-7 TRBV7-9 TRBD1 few CASSVGTVIYEQYF TGTGCCAGCAGCGTAGGGACAGTGATCTACGAGCAGTACTTC
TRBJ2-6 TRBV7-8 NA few CASTFPRISGANVLTF TGTGCCAGCACCTTCCCTCGTATCTCTGGGGCCAACGTCCTGACTTTC
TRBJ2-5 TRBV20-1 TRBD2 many CSAEAGGRGETQYF TGCAGTGCTGAAGCGGGAGGGAGAGGAGAGACCCAGTACTTC
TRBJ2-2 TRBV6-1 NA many CASSRFGELFF TGTGCCAGCAGCAGGTTCGGGGAGCTGTTTTTT
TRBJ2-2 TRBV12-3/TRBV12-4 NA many CASSLARRSGELFF TGTGCCAGCAGTTTAGCGAGGCGGTCCGGGGAGCTGTTTTTT
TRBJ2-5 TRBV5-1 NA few CASSSRSRGETQYF TGCGCCAGCAGCTCGCGGTCCAGGGGAGAGACCCAGTACTTC
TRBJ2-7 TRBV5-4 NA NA CASSSTLSYEQYF TGTGCCAGCAGCTCTACTCTCTCCTACGAGCAGTACTTC
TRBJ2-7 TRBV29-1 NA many CSVDNGVGEQYF TGCAGCGTTGACAATGGGGTCGGCGAGCAGTACTTC
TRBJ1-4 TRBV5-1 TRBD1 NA CASSLGQGLGEKLFF TGCGCCAGCAGCTTGGGACAGGGCTTGGGTGAAAAACTGTTTTTT
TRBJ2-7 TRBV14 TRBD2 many CASSTGTSGYEQYF TGTGCCAGCTCTACCGGGACTAGCGGTTACGAGCAGTACTTC
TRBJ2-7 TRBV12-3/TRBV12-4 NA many CASSRTAPYYEQYF TGTGCCAGCAGTAGGACAGCACCTTACTACGAGCAGTACTTC
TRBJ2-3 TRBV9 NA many CASSVSHGSDTQYF TGTGCCAGCAGCGTATCTCACGGCTCAGATACGCAGTATTTT
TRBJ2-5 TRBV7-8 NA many CASSLASGVGETQYF TGTGCCAGCAGCTTAGCGTCGGGAGTGGGTGAGACCCAGTACTTC
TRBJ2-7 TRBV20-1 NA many CSARDSSRAPASYEQYF TGCAGTGCTAGAGATAGTTCCAGGGCACCAGCCTCCTACGAGCAGTACTTC
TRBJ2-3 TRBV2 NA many CASRERGLTSTDTQYF TGTGCCAGCAGGGAGAGGGGACTGACTAGCACAGATACGCAGTATTTT
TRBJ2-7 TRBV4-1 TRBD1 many CASSADRGLGYEQYF TGCGCCAGCAGCGCTGACAGGGGGCTTGGTTACGAGCAGTACTTC
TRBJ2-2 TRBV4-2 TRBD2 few CASSHPRGLAGGPTGELFF TGTGCCAGCAGCCACCCCAGAGGGCTAGCGGGGGGGCCCACCGGGGAGCTGTTTTTT
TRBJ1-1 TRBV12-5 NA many CASEPYRGTEAFF TGTGCTAGTGAACCGTATAGGGGCACTGAAGCTTTCTTT
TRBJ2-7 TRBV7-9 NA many CASSSFRGRDTYEQYF TGTGCCAGCAGCTCCTTCCGGGGCCGCGACACCTACGAGCAGTACTTC
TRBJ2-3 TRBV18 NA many CASHISTDTQYF TGTGCCAGCCACATTAGCACAGATACGCAGTATTTT